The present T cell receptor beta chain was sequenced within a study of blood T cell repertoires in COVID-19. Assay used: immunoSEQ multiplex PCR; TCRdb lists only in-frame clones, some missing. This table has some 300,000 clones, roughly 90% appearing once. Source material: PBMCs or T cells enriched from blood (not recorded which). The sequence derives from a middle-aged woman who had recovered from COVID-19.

The CDR3 DNA sequence: TGTGCCAGCAGTGACAGGGGGCACTATAATTCACCCCTCCACTTT. It yields the protein CASSDRGHYNSPLHF. The rearrangement links TRBV2 to TRBJ1-6, with 8 bases aligning to TRBD1. With V trimmed by 3 bases and J by 3 bases, 1 base remained unmatched. CDR3 length: 15 amino acids. Germline V lookup: CDR1 SNHLY, CDR2 FYNNEI. Together with reference TRBV2 and TRBJ1-6, the CDR3 gives the full variable domain: EPEVTQTPSHQVTQMGQEVILRCVPISNHLYFYWYRQILGQKVEFLVSFYNNEISEKSEIFDDQFSVERPDGSNFTLKIRSTKLEDSAMYFCASSDRGHYNSPLHFGNGTRLTVT.